The TCR beta chain described here comes from a study of beta chain features in type 1 diabetes. Study-wide results and limits: Moderately but significantly shorter TCRB CDR3s were found in Type 1 diabetes patients in all four CD4+ subsets. Reads derived from cDNA could over-represent cells showing high TCR expression.

Trimming at V came to 7 bases and at J to 2 bases, leaving 8 bases not matched to a gene. CDR3 length: 15 amino acids. Germline V gene data show CDR1 as MDHEN and CDR2 as SYDVKM. CD4+ naive, central memory, regulatory and stem cell-like memory subsets were isolated by sorting on CD45RO/CCR7/CD25/CD127/CD95/CD27. About this clone: As yet, its antigen is unknown.

Sequencing targeted expressed TCRB transcripts, as all isolated RNA had been reverse transcribed. Profiling relied on immunoSEQ multiplex PCR, and the TCRdb table lists in-frame clones only, not all of them. The profile shows hundreds of thousands of clones, about 14% of them singletons. The sequencing input was naive CD4+ T cells from blood. The V and J genes are TRBV28 and TRBJ2-7, with TRBD2 matching over 10 bases. The source is a man aged 18-30 years in good health. CDR3 sequence reads: CASIPLAGVPYEQYF. DNA of the CDR3: TGTGCCAGCATTCCTCTAGCGGGAGTTCCCTACGAGCAGTACTTC.